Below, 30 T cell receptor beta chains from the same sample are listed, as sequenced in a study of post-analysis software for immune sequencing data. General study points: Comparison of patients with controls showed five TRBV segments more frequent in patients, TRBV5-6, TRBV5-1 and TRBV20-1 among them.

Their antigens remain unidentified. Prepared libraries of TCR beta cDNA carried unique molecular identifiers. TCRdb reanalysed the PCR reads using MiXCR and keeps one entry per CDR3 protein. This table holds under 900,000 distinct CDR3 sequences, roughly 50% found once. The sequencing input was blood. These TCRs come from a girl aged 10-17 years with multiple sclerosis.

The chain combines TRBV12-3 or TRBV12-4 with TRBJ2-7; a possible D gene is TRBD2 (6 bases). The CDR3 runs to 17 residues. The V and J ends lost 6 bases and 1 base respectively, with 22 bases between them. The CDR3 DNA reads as TGTGCCAGCAGGAAGGGACTTGCGGGGATATTATCCTACGAGCAGTACTTC. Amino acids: CASRKGLAGILSYEQYF.

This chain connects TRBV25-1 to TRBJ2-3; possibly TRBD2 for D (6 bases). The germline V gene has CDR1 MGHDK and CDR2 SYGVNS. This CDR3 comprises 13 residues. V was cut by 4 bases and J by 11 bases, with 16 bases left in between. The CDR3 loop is CASSGPGLIKQYF. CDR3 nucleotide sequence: TGTGCCAGCAGTGGACCGGGACTCATAAAGCAGTATTTT.

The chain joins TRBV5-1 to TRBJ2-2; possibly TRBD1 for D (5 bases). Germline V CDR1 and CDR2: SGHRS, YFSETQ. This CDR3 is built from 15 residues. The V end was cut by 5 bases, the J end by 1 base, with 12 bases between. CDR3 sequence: CASSWVGLNTGELFF. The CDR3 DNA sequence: TGCGCCAGCAGTTGGGTGGGGCTGAACACCGGGGAGCTGTTTTTT.

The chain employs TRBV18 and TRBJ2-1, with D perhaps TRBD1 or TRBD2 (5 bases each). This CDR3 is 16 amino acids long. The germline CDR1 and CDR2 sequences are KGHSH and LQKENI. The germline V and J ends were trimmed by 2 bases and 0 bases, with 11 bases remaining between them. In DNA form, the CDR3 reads TGTGCCAGCTCACCATATTGGGGGAGCTCCTACAATGAGCAGTTCTTC. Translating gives CASSPYWGSSYNEQFF.

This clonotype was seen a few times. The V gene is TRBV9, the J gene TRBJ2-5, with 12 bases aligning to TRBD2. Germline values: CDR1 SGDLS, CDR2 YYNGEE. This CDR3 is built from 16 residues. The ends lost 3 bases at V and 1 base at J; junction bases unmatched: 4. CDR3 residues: CASSDGTSGPQETQYF. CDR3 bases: TGTGCCAGCAGCGATGGGACTAGCGGGCCCCAAGAGACCCAGTACTTC.

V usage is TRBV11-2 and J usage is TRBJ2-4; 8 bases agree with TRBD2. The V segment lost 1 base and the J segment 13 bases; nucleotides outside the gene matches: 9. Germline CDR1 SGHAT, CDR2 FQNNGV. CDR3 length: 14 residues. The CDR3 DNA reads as TGTGCCAGCAGCTTAGGAGCGGGAGTCTGGGAGCAGTACTTC. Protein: CASSLGAGVWEQYF.

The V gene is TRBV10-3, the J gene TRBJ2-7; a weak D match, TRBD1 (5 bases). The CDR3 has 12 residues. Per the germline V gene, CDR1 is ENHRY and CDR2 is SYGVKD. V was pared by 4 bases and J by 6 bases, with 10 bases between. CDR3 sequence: CAISAQGGEQYF. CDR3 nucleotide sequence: TGTGCCATCAGTGCCCAGGGTGGCGAGCAGTACTTC.

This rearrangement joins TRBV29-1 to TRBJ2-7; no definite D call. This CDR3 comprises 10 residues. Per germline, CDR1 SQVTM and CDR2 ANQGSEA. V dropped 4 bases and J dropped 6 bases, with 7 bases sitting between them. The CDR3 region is CSVVTGEQYF. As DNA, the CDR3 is TGCAGCGTTGTCACGGGCGAGCAGTACTTC.

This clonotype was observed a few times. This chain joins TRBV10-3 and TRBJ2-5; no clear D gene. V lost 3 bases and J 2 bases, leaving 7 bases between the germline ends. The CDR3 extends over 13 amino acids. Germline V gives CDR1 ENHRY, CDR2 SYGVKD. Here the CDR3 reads CAISDWEQETQYF. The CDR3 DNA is TGTGCCATCAGTGACTGGGAACAAGAGACCCAGTACTTC.

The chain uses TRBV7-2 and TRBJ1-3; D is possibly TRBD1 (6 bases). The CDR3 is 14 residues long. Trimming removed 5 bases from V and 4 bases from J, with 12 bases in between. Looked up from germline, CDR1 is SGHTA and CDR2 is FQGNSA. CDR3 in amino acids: CASSTQGSGNTIYF. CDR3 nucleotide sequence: TGTGCCAGCAGCACACAGGGCTCCGGAAACACCATATATTTT.

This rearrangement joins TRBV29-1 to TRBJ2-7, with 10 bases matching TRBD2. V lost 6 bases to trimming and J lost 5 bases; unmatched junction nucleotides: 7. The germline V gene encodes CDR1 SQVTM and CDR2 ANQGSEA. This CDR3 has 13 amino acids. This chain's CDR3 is CSVSSGSINEQYF. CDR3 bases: TGCAGCGTCTCTAGCGGGAGCATCAACGAGCAGTACTTC.

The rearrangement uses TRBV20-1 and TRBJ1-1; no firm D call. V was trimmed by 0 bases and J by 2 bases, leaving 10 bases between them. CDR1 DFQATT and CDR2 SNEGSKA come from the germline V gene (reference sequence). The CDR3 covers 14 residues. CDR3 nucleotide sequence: TGCAGTGCTAGAGACCCCAGGACCAACACTGAAGCTTTCTTT. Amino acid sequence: CSARDPRTNTEAFF.

The CDR3 coding sequence is TGCAGTGCTAGAGCGGTCTCGGGTGGCTACACCTTC. Its protein product is CSARAVSGGYTF. The chain links TRBV20-1 to TRBJ1-2; D is unclear. This CDR3 region has 12 residues. Trimming pared 1 base from V and 7 bases from J, leaving 10 bases between. CDR1 DFQATT and CDR2 SNEGSKA come from the germline V gene (reference sequence).

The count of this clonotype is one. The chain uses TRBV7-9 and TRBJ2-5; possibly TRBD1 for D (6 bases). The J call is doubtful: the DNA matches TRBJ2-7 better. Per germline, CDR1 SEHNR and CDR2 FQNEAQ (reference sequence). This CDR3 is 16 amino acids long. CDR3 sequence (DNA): TGTGCCAGCAGCCCGATCCCAGGGGCGTTCTCCTACGAGCAGTACTTC. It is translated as CASSPIPGAFSYEQYF.

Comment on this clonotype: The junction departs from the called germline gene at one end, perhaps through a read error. The CDR3 DNA reads as TGCGTCAGCCGGTTGGAGGGGTTGACTGAAGCTTTCTTT. Amino acids: CVSRLEGLTEAFF. The chain recombines TRBV5-1 with TRBJ1-1, with TRBD1 as a possible D gene (5 bases). Germline CDR1 SGHRS, CDR2 YFSETQ. The CDR3 contains 13 residues.

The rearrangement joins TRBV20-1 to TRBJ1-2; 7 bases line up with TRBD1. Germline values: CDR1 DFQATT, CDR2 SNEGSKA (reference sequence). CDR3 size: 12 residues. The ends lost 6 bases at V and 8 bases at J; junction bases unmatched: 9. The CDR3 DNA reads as TGCAGTGCCAAAACCGGGACAGAAGGCTACACCTTC. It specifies CSAKTGTEGYTF.

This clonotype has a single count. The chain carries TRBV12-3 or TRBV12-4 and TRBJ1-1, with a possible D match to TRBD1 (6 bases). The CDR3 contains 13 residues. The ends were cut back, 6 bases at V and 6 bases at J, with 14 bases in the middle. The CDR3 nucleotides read TGTGCCAGCAGCCTCGACAGGTTGCCTGAAGCTTTCTTT. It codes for CASSLDRLPEAFF.

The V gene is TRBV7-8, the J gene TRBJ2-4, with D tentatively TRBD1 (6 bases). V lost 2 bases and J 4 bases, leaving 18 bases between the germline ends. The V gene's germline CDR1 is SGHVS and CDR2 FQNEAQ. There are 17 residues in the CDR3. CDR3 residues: CASSLRRGAGEKNIQYF. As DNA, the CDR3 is TGTGCCAGCAGCTTACGAAGGGGTGCAGGGGAAAAAAACATTCAGTACTTC.

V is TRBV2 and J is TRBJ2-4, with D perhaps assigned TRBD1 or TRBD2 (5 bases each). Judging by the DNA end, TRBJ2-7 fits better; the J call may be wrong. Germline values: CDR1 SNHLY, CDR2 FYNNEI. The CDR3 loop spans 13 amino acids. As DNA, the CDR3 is TGTGCCAGCAGCCGGGACGCAACCTACGAGCAGTACTTC. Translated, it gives CASSRDATYEQYF.

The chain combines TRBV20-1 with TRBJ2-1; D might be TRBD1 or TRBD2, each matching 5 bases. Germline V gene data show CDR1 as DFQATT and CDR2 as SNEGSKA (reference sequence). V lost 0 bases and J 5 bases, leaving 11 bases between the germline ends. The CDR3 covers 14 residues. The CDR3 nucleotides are TGCAGTGCTAGAGATCGAGGGACCCACAATGAGCAGTTCTTC. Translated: CSARDRGTHNEQFF.

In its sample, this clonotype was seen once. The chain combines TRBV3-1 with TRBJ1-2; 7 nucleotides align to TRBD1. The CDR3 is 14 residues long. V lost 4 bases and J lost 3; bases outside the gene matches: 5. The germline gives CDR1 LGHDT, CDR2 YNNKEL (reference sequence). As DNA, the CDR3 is TGTGCCAGCAGCCGCGGGACAGAACACTATGGCTACACCTTC. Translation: CASSRGTEHYGYTF.

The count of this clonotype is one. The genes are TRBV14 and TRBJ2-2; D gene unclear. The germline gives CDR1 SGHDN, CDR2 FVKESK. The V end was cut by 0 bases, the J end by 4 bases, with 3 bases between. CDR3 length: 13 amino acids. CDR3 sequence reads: CASSQDLTGELFF. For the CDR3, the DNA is TGTGCCAGCAGCCAAGACCTCACCGGGGAGCTGTTTTTT.

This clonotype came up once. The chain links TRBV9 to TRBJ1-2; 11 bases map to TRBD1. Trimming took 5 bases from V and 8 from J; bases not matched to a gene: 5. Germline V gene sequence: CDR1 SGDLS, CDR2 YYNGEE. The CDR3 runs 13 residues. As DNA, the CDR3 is TGTGCCAGCAGGACTGGGGACAGGGGGGGCTACACCTTC. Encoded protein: CASRTGDRGGYTF.

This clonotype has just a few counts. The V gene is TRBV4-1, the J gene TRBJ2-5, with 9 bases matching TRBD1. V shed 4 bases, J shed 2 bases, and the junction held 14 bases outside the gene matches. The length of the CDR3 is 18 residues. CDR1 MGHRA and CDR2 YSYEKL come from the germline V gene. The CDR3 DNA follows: TGCGCCAGCAGCCGGACGGGACAGGGATGGGCCACACAAGAGACCCAGTACTTC. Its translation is CASSRTGQGWATQETQYF.

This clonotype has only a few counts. The CDR3 coding sequence is TGCAGTGCTAGCGGACAGCTACTCTCCCGAAACATTCAGTACTTC. Amino acids: CSASGQLLSRNIQYF. The gene calls are TRBV20-1 and TRBJ2-7; D might be TRBD1 (6 bases). The J call could be wrong; TRBJ2-4 is a better fit for the DNA end. The germline gives CDR1 DFQATT, CDR2 SNEGSKA (reference sequence). This CDR3 is 15 amino acids long.

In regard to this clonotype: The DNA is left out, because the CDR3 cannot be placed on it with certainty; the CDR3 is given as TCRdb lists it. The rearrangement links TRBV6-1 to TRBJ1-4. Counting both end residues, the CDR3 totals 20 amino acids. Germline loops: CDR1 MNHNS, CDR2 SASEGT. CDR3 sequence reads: CASSGRDSNQPQHFGEKLFF.

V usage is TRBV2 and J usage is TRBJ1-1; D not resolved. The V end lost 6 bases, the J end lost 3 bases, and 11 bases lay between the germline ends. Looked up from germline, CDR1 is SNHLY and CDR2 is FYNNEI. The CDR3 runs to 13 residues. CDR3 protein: CASSGFRDTEAFF. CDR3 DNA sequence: TGTGCCAGCAGCGGGTTCCGGGACACTGAAGCTTTCTTT. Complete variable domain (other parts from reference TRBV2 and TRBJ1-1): EPEVTQTPSHQVTQMGQEVILRCVPISNHLYFYWYRQILGQKVEFLVSFYNNEISEKSEIFDDQFSVERPDGSNFTLKIRSTKLEDSAMYFCASSGFRDTEAFFGQGTRLTVV.

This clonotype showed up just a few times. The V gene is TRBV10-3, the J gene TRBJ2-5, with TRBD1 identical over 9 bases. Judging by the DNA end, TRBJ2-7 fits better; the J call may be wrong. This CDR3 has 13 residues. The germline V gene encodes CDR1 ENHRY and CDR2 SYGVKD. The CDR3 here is CATNRGPTYEQYF. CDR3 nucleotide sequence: TGTGCCACGAACAGGGGGCCTACCTACGAGCAGTACTTC.

The CDR3: CASSTGDRSNYGYTF. The CDR3 nucleotides are TGCGCCAGCAGCACAGGGGACAGGTCTAACTATGGCTACACCTTC. The J gene is TRBJ1-2, the V gene TRBV5-1, with 8 bases matching TRBD1. Germline CDR1 and CDR2: SGHRS and YFSETQ. The CDR3 has 15 residues. Trimming took 4 bases from V and 0 from J; bases not matched to a gene: 5.

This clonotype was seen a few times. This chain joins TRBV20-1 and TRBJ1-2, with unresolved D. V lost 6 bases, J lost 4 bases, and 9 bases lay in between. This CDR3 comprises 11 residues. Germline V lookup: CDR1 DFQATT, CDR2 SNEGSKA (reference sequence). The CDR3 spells CSAAWSYGYTF. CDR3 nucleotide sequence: TGCAGTGCCGCCTGGAGCTATGGCTACACCTTC.